These 9 T cell receptor beta chains were all obtained from the same sample, sequenced in a study of tissue T cells after allogeneic stem cell transplantation. The sample's time point: mouse harvest day 14 after allogeneic transplant. Mouse grafts combined 10^7 T-cell-depleted bone marrow cells with 10^6 splenic CD5+ T cells. Generated by immunoSEQ multiplex PCR, the TCRdb table keeps only in-frame clones and is missing some. The table records a few thousand clones, around a third of them present only once. The specimen was skin. These receptors were obtained from a female BALB/c mouse given C57BL/6 T cells with graft-versus-host disease after an allogeneic hematopoietic cell transplant.

This clone has just a few counts. The genes are named according to mouse. The read falls 1 residue short of the CDR3 end, and the missing part is taken from the germline J gene. The genes are TRBV19 and TRBJ2-1; 8 nucleotides agree with TRBD1. The CDR3 covers 16 residues. V gave up 5 bases and J gave up 0 bases; unmatched junction bases: 7. Germline-derived CDR1 and CDR2 are FNHDT and SITEND (reference sequence). CDR3 residues: CASSRGQGPNYAEQFF. Incomplete CDR3 DNA: TGTGCCAGCAGCCGAGGACAGGGCCCTAACTATGCTGAGCAGTTC.

This clone turned up a few times. The gene names given are mouse names. The sequenced CDR3 bases are TGTGCCAGCTCTCGAACTGGGGACGAACAGTAC. Protein: CASSRTGDEQY. Given in full, the CDR3 is CASSRTGDEQYF. This sequence joins TRBV12-1 and TRBJ2-7; TRBD2 agrees at 7 bases. The read halts 1 residue ahead of the CDR3 end, with the missing end drawn from the germline J gene. V lost 2 bases and J lost 7; bases outside the gene matches: 4. The germline gives CDR1 SGHSN, CDR2 HYEKVE. CDR3 size: 12 residues. Drawing the rest from reference TRBV12-1 and TRBJ2-7, the complete variable domain is DSGVVQSPRHIIKEKGGRSVLTCIPISGHSNVVWYQQTLGKELKFLIQHYEKVERDKGFLPSRFSVQQFDDYHSEMNMSALELEDSAMYFCASSRTGDEQYFGPGTRLTVL.

As to this clone: Gene names and germline match the mouse. The CDR3 extends 1 residue past the end of the read, so its final part is completed from the germline J gene. The chain uses TRBV16 and TRBJ1-1; 10 bases line up with TRBD1. The V gene end was trimmed by 5 bases and the J gene end by 8 bases; junction bases not matched to a gene: 2. The CDR3 spans 12 residues. Germline CDR1 is SGHSA and CDR2 is FRNQAP. CDR3 DNA, as far as it was read: TGTGCAAGCAGCCTGGACAGGGGGGAAGTCTTC. Amino acid sequence: CASSLDRGEVF. Given in full, the CDR3 is CASSLDRGEVFF.

With regard to this clone: Mouse names are used for the genes. The CDR3 goes on 1 residue after the read ends, and that part is filled in from the germline J gene. The J gene is TRBJ2-7, the V gene TRBV1, with D possibly matching TRBD2 (7 bases). V dropped 1 base and J dropped 4 bases, with 14 bases sitting between them. This CDR3 region has 15 residues. Germline CDR1 and CDR2: NSQYPW and LRSPGD (reference sequence). The CDR3 is CTCSAGGGGWYEQYF. CDR3 bases read: TGCACCTGCAGTGCAGGAGGGGGGGGGTGGTATGAACAGTAC.

This clone was detected a few times. Gene names refer to mouse genes. The CDR3 end falls 1 residue outside the read, so it is completed with the germline J gene. The chain joins TRBV13-1 to TRBJ2-2; 7 nucleotides agree with TRBD1. The CDR3 contains 15 residues. CDR1 is NSHNY, CDR2 SYGAGN, per germline. With 5 bases clipped from V and 0 bases from J, the junction kept 4 bases outside the gene matches. The CDR3 is CASSLGQSNTGQLYF. CDR3 DNA, as far as it was read: TGTGCCAGCAGCTTGGGACAGTCAAACACCGGGCAGCTCTAC.

In this sample, this clone turned up a few times. Gene and germline names: mouse. The read halts 1 residue ahead of the CDR3 end, with the missing end drawn from the germline J gene. V usage is TRBV26 and J usage is TRBJ1-2; D is uncertain. This CDR3 comprises 12 residues. V shed 2 bases and J shed 4 bases, with 5 bases lying between them. Per germline, CDR1 KGHPV and CDR2 FQNQEV (reference sequence). Here the CDR3 reads CASSLVGSDYTF. The DNA read from the CDR3 is TGTGCCAGCAGTCTGGTGGGCTCCGACTACACC.

Concerning this clone itself: The genes and germline here are from mouse. Read sequence stops 1 residue before the CDR3 end, and the germline J gene provides the missing end. The chain joins TRBV13-1 to TRBJ2-7; 8 bases align to TRBD1. The V segment lost 4 bases and the J segment 4 bases; nucleotides outside the gene matches: 7. This CDR3 comprises 14 residues. CDR1 NSHNY and CDR2 SYGAGN come from the germline V gene. Incomplete CDR3 DNA: TGTGCCAGCAGTTCCGGGACAGGATCTTATGAACAGTAC. It translates to CASSSGTGSYEQY. The whole CDR3 sequence is CASSSGTGSYEQYF.

This clone showed up just a few times. Gene names denote mouse genes. The read falls 1 residue short of the CDR3 end, and the missing part is taken from the germline J gene. The V call is TRBV26, the J call TRBJ1-1; the D is unclear. Trimming shortened V by 5 bases and J by 2 bases, and 9 bases separated the two germline ends. The CDR3 extends over 13 amino acids. The V gene's germline CDR1 is KGHPV and CDR2 FQNQEV (reference sequence). CDR3 residues: CASSWRRNTEVFF. The DNA read from the CDR3 is TGTGCCAGCAGTTGGCGGCGCAACACAGAAGTCTTC. Drawing the rest from reference TRBV26 and TRBJ1-1, the complete variable domain is NSKVIQTPRYLVKGQGQKAKMRCIPEKGHPVVFWYQQNKNNEFKFLINFQNQEVLQQIDMTEKRFSAECPSNSPCSLEIQSSEAGDSALYLCASSWRRNTEVFFGKGTRLTVV.

Worth noting for this clone: Each gene name is a mouse one. The sequence runs out 1 residue before the end of the CDR3; the remainder is reconstructed from the germline J gene. V gene TRBV26 combines with J gene TRBJ1-3; 7 nucleotides match TRBD1. The CDR3 covers 14 residues. The trim removed 6 bases at V and 0 bases at J, leaving 2 bases unmatched. Germline CDR1 KGHPV, CDR2 FQNQEV (reference sequence). CDR3 DNA, as far as it was read: TGTGCCAGCAGGGGACAGAATTCTGGAAATACGCTCTAT. This gives the protein CASRGQNSGNTLY. The entire CDR3 protein is CASRGQNSGNTLYF.